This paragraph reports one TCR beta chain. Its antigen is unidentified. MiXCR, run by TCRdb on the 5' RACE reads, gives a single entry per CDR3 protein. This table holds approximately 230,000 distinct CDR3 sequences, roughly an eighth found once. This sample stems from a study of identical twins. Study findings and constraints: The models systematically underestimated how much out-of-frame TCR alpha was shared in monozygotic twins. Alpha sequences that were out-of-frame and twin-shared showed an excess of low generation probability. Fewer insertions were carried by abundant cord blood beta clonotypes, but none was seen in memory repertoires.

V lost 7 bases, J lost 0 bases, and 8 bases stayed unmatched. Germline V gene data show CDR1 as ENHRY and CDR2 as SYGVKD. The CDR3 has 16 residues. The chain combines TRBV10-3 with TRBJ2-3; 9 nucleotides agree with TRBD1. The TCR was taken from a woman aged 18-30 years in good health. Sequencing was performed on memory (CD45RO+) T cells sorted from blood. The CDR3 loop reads CAINRDRASSTDTQYF. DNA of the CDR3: TGTGCCATCAATCGGGACAGGGCCTCTAGCACAGATACGCAGTATTTT.